The 15 T cell receptor beta chains below were found in one sample sequenced in a study of T cells in localized non-small cell lung cancer. Sequencing was performed with immunoSEQ multiplex PCR; in TCRdb, only in-frame clones are kept and a portion is missing. The data hold some 13,000 clones, with over 70% observed a single time. Sequences were derived from peripheral blood, sampled before any cancer treatment. The receptor source for this set is an older male donor with stage I lung adenocarcinoma.

The V gene is TRBV5-1, the J gene TRBJ2-1; 10 positions agree with TRBD1. Germline V lookup: CDR1 SGHRS, CDR2 YFSETQ. CDR3 size: 15 residues. The V gene end was trimmed by 4 bases and the J gene end by 8 bases; junction bases not matched to a gene: 9. The CDR3 loop reads CASSAGQGRWDEQFF. The CDR3 DNA is TGCGCCAGCAGCGCGGGACAGGGGCGGTGGGATGAGCAGTTCTTC. The whole variable domain, remainder taken from reference TRBV5-1 and TRBJ2-1, is KAGVTQTPRYLIKTRGQQVTLSCSPISGHRSVSWYQQTPGQGLQFLFEYFSETQRNKGNFPGRFSGRQFSNSRSEMNVSTLELGDSALYLCASSAGQGRWDEQFFGPGTRLTVL.

The chain recombines TRBV11-2 with TRBJ2-7, with D perhaps assigned TRBD1 or TRBD2 (5 bases each). Per germline, CDR1 SGHAT and CDR2 FQNNGV. This CDR3 is 13 amino acids long. The ends were cut back, 1 base at V and 6 bases at J, with 10 bases in the middle. The CDR3, as DNA: TGTGCCAGCAGCTTAGTTTTGGGGGTCGAGCAGTACTTC. Protein sequence: CASSLVLGVEQYF.

The chain carries TRBV4-3 and TRBJ1-6; D gene uncertain. The ends were cut back, 0 bases at V and 0 bases at J, with 12 bases in the middle. Germline values: CDR1 LGHNA, CDR2 YSLEER. There are 18 residues in the CDR3. The CDR3 bases are TGCGCCAGCAGCCAAGAACTGTTAGTAAGCTCCTATAATTCACCCCTCCACTTT. It yields the protein CASSQELLVSSYNSPLHF.

This sequence joins TRBV10-2 and TRBJ2-1; tentatively, D is TRBD1 or TRBD2 (5 bases each). The CDR3 runs 15 residues. V was pared by 3 bases and J by 4 bases, with 13 bases between. In germline, CDR1 is WSHSY, CDR2 SAAADI. The CDR3 is CASSDWDRTYNEQFF. Written as DNA, the CDR3 is TGCGCCAGCAGTGATTGGGACCGAACATACAATGAGCAGTTCTTC.

This chain connects TRBV6-1 to TRBJ1-5; 10 positions match TRBD1. The V segment lost 8 bases and the J segment 1 base; nucleotides outside the gene matches: 2. The length of the CDR3 is 14 residues. Germline V gene lookup returns CDR1 MNHNS and CDR2 SASEGT. The CDR3 DNA reads TGTGCCAGCCGACAGGGGGCAAGCAATCAGCCCCAGCATTTT. This sequence encodes CASRQGASNQPQHF.

The chain uses TRBV2 and TRBJ1-4; D not resolved. Germline V gene lookup returns CDR1 SNHLY and CDR2 FYNNEI. Trimming took 6 bases from V and 1 from J, leaving 9 bases between them. There are 14 residues in the CDR3. Here the CDR3 reads CASRRDITNEKLFF. In DNA form, the CDR3 reads TGTGCCAGCAGAAGGGATATAACTAATGAAAAACTGTTTTTT.

V usage is TRBV6-5 and J usage is TRBJ2-1, with TRBD2 as a possible D gene (5 bases). Germline assignment: CDR1 MNHEY and CDR2 SVGAGI. The CDR3 consists of 15 residues. V shed 6 bases and J shed 0 bases, with 12 bases lying between them. The CDR3 loop reads CASSLSASSYNEQFF. The CDR3, as DNA: TGTGCCAGCAGCCTTAGCGCCAGCTCCTACAATGAGCAGTTCTTC.

The genes are TRBV7-8 and TRBJ2-7; 10 bases map to TRBD2. V dropped 5 bases and J dropped 1; count of bases not matched to a gene: 8. The length of the CDR3 is 16 residues. The germline gives CDR1 SGHVS, CDR2 FQNEAQ. The CDR3 reads CASSPRTSGTSYEQYF. The DNA for the CDR3 is TGTGCCAGCAGCCCAAGGACTAGCGGTACATCCTACGAGCAGTACTTC.

The V call is TRBV11-2, the J call TRBJ2-3; 9 positions match TRBD1. CDR1 SGHAT and CDR2 FQNNGV come from the germline V gene. This CDR3 comprises 16 residues. V trimming: 4 bases; J trimming: 3 bases; junction bases outside the gene matches: 8. CDR3: CASSWGTGYLTDTQYF. CDR3 DNA: TGTGCCAGCAGCTGGGGGACAGGGTATTTAACAGATACGCAGTATTTT.

This clone was detected once. The CDR3 DNA reads TGTGCCAGCAGTTTAGGTCTAGCGTTGGACATTCAGTACTTC. It is translated as CASSLGLALDIQYF. The chain joins TRBV27 to TRBJ2-4, with D tentatively TRBD2 (6 bases). The CDR3 has 14 amino acids. The V end was cut by 2 bases, the J end by 8 bases, with 13 bases between. CDR1 is MNHEY and CDR2 is SMNVEV in the germline V gene (reference sequence).

V gene TRBV5-1 combines with J gene TRBJ1-3, with D unresolved. Germline CDR1 and CDR2: SGHRS and YFSETQ. The V end was cut by 8 bases, the J end by 8 bases, with 29 bases between. This CDR3 spans 17 amino acids. Here the CDR3 DNA reads TGCGCCAGGTACACTTTGCGAGTGGACGCTGGCGAGGACACCATATATTTT. This gives the protein CARYTLRVDAGEDTIYF.

The chain carries TRBV7-9 and TRBJ1-2, with 7 bases lining up with TRBD1. V lost 3 bases to trimming and J lost 8 bases; unmatched junction nucleotides: 12. The CDR3 spans 15 residues. Germline V lookup: CDR1 SEHNR, CDR2 FQNEAQ (reference sequence). The CDR3 DNA sequence: TGTGCCAGCAGCTTTGGACAGGACCCCCTAGGAGGCTACACCTTC. Translated, it gives CASSFGQDPLGGYTF. Complete variable domain (other parts from reference TRBV7-9 and TRBJ1-2): DTGVSQNPRHKITKRGQNVTFRCDPISEHNRLYWYRQTLGQGPEFLTYFQNEAQLEKSRLLSDRFSAERPKGSFSTLEIQRTEQGDSAMYLCASSFGQDPLGGYTFGSGTRLTVV.

The rearrangement uses TRBV9 and TRBJ2-5; TRBD2 is a possible D gene (5 bases). The CDR3 has 15 residues. V shed 0 bases and J shed 2 bases, with 11 bases lying between them. Germline V lookup: CDR1 SGDLS, CDR2 YYNGEE. This chain's CDR3 is CASSVVEGVQETQYF. DNA for the CDR3: TGTGCCAGCAGCGTAGTAGAGGGAGTACAAGAGACCCAGTACTTC. The complete variable domain, with remaining parts taken from reference TRBV9 and TRBJ2-5, reads DSGVTQTPKHLITATGQRVTLRCSPRSGDLSVYWYQQSLDQGLQFLIQYYNGEERAKGNILERFSAQQFPDLHSELNLSSLELGDSALYFCASSVVEGVQETQYFGPGTRLLVL.

V is TRBV7-9 and J is TRBJ1-4; D gene unclear. Deletions cut 3 bases from V and 4 bases from J, with 9 bases between. There are 14 residues in the CDR3. From germline, CDR1 is SEHNR and CDR2 FQNEAQ (reference sequence). CDR3 coding DNA: TGTGCCAGCAGCTTCGTACACAGTAATGAAAAACTGTTTTTT. Protein product: CASSFVHSNEKLFF.

This chain links TRBV19 with TRBJ1-4; D remains unclear. This CDR3 region has 13 residues. Trimming removed 3 bases from V and 11 bases from J, with 13 bases in between. CDR1 LNHDA and CDR2 SQIVND come from the germline V gene (reference sequence). CDR3 bases: TGTGCCAGTAGTATTTCAAAGTATTGGAAACTGTTTTTT. Translation gives CASSISKYWKLFF.